This is a list of T cell receptor beta chains from one sample in a study of T cell repertoires in cytomegalovirus infection. TCRdb reprocessed the reads via MiXCR and lists one record per CDR3 protein. The sample holds around 450,000 distinct CDR3 sequences, under 40% seen once. Material: PBMCs. These receptor sequences come from a human donor in good health (CMV status not recorded). Some clones in this sample may be carry-over from other donors' samples. Both conserved end residues are trimmed from each CDR3. A D gene is named only where the DNA matches it firmly.

D	J	V	CDR3
-	TRBJ2-3	TRBV5-5	ASSLFSLSTDTQY
-	TRBJ1-2	TRBV7-9	ASSPNRDGYT
TRBD2	TRBJ2-3	TRBV12-3/TRBV12-4	ASSPEGLAASTDTQY
-	TRBJ2-4	TRBV29-1	SVSTDTNIQY
-	TRBJ2-5	TRBV24-1	ATSDSKLETQY
-	TRBJ1-2	TRBV28	ASSLYGGDYGYT
TRBD1	TRBJ2-2	TRBV6-5	ASSRQGSFRGTGELF
TRBD1	TRBJ1-6	TRBV7-8	ASSLSGTGHYNSPLH
TRBD1	TRBJ1-2	TRBV11-2	ASSLTGGNQYGYT
TRBD1	TRBJ1-1	TRBV6-2/TRBV6-3	ASSYGDSKPEAF
TRBD2	TRBJ2-1	TRBV20-1	SARGPTSGGGEQF
-	TRBJ1-1	TRBV28	ASSVPSDRAEAF
TRBD2	TRBJ2-5	TRBV5-4	ASHPTSGALQETQY
-	TRBJ1-5	TRBV19	ASSRLGKRNQPQH
-	TRBJ1-1	TRBV12-3/TRBV12-4	ASSWGFNTEAF
TRBD1	TRBJ2-7	TRBV6-2/TRBV6-3	ASCAGQGFPEQY
TRBD1	TRBJ2-7	TRBV10-1	ASSERTGAYEQY
-	TRBJ2-6	TRBV6-1	ASSSVGTWGANVLT
-	TRBJ1-5	TRBV7-8	ASSPPSFARRGDQPQH
TRBD1	TRBJ2-7	TRBV4-1	ASSRDRDYEQY
-	TRBJ2-3	TRBV6-2/TRBV6-3	ASSYSRGSTDTQY
-	TRBJ2-3	TRBV7-9	ASSNDTDTQY
TRBD2	TRBJ2-2	TRBV6-4	ASSDGGGNTGELF
-	TRBJ1-2	TRBV6-5	ASSYSSPGGYGYT
-	TRBJ1-4	TRBV7-8	ASSLVLDKLF
-	TRBJ1-2	TRBV4-1	ASSQGSGDYGYT
-	TRBJ1-6	TRBV15	ATSRDIGGAPLH
-	TRBJ1-5	TRBV20-1	SARGVRGSNQPQH
-	TRBJ2-1	TRBV7-2	ASSLGTSPGNEQF
TRBD1	TRBJ2-7	TRBV7-2	ASSQWDRGEREQY
TRBD1	TRBJ2-3	TRBV10-3	AIMDRATDTQY
TRBD1	TRBJ1-2	TRBV20-1	AWGQSYGYP
-	TRBJ1-1	TRBV12-3/TRBV12-4	ASSLGVGAF
TRBD1	TRBJ2-5	TRBV4-1	ASRGDRGETQY
TRBD1	TRBJ2-1	TRBV5-6	ASSFGQGYNEQF
-	TRBJ1-1	TRBV7-8	ASSRWGRGMNTDAF
-	TRBJ2-7	TRBV6-2/TRBV6-3	ASSGQHYEQY
-	TRBJ1-3	TRBV2	ASSASISGNTIY
TRBD1	TRBJ2-7	TRBV12-3/TRBV12-4	ASSLRTGGTYEQY
TRBD1	TRBJ2-3	TRBV6-6	ASRDRAGDTQY
-	TRBJ2-7	TRBV24-1	ATSDPDRSEQY
TRBD2	TRBJ2-5	TRBV6-5	ASRLAGGKETQY
TRBD1	TRBJ1-4	TRBV6-2/TRBV6-3	ASSYYRGDEKLF
-	TRBJ2-5	TRBV3-1	ASSQPPAEETQY
-	TRBJ2-3	TRBV7-2	ASSFPPNVPDTQY
TRBD2	TRBJ2-1	TRBV4-3	ASSEQPGGNNEQF
TRBD1	TRBJ1-2	TRBV5-1	ASSNGQGDYGYT
TRBD1	TRBJ2-7	TRBV7-2	ASSWTGVYEQY
TRBD2	TRBJ2-1	TRBV20-1	SLQRGQYYNEQF
TRBD1	TRBJ1-1	TRBV19	ASSRTGKGLGEAF
-	TRBJ1-1	TRBV19	ASTPLPTRTEAF
-	TRBJ1-5	TRBV4-3	DSSHIGESGQPQH
-	TRBJ2-5	TRBV10-3	AISEGRTQETQY
TRBD1	TRBJ2-7	TRBV7-6	ASSPGQGHYEQY